This TCR beta chain was profiled in a study of Ad26.COV2.S vaccination and SARS-CoV-2 variants. Trimming removed 6 bases from V and 11 bases from J, with 12 bases in between. The CDR3 is 11 residues long. Treatment described: around 19 received Ad26.COV2.S at low or high dose, single or two shots; roughly five received placebo; per-sample allocation not given. Specimens were obtained on day 63 following the first vaccine or placebo injection. Here immunoSEQ multiplex PCR was the method, and the copy in TCRdb shows in-frame clones only, minus some. The table shows about 420,000 clones, with more than 75% occurring only once.

The V gene is TRBV12-3 or TRBV12-4, the J gene TRBJ2-3; D may be TRBD1 or TRBD2 (5 bases each). This specimen consisted of peripheral blood, obtained in a trial of Ad26.COV2.S vaccine versus placebo. The clonotype comes from a person aged 18-60 years who received the Ad26.COV2.S COVID-19 vaccine or a placebo. In DNA form, the CDR3 reads TGTGCCAGCAGCCACGGGGCTATGCAGTATTTT. Protein product: CASSHGAMQYF.